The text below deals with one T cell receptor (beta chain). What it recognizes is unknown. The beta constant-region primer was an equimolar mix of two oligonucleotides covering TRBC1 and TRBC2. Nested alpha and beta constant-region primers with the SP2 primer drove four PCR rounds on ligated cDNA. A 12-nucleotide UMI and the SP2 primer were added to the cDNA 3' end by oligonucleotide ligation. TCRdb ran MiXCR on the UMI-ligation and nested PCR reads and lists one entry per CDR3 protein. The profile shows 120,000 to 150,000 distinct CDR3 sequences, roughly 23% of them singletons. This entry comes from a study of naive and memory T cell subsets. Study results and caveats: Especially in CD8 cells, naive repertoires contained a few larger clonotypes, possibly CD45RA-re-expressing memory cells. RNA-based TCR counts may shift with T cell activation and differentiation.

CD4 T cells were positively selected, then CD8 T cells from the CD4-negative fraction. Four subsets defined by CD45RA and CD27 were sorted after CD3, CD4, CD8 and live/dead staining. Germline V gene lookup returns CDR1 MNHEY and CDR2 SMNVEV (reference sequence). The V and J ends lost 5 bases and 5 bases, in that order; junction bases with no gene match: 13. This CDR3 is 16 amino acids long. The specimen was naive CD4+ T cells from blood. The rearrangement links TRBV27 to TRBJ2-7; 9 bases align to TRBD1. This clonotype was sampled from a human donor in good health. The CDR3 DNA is TGTGCCAGCAGTAGAGGCTGGACAGGGGATTTCCACGAGCAGTACTTC. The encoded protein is CASSRGWTGDFHEQYF.